The T cell receptor (beta chain) under discussion was sequenced for a study of OX40 agonist ivuxolimab in advanced cancers. Study-level information: Patients in dose escalation had liver, melanoma, kidney or head and neck cancers. Cohort: 82.7% men, mean age about 62, aged about 20 to 85. Study findings and constraints: Low normalized clonal expansion also occurred in some nonresponding patients.

On this clone: Its specificity is not known.

Trimming took off 5 bases at V and 2 bases at J, with 10 bases between the two ends. Germline V gene sequence: CDR1 MNHNS, CDR2 SASEGT. This CDR3 contains 14 residues. Assay used: immunoSEQ multiplex PCR; TCRdb lists only in-frame clones, some missing. The table records approximately 88,000 clones, 88% of them present only once. The chain has TRBV6-1 and TRBJ1-5; tentative D call: TRBD1 (5 bases). This material consisted of CD4+ or CD8+ T cells sorted from blood, taken in a trial of the OX40 agonist ivuxolimab. This receptor was taken from an adult with an advanced solid tumor such as melanoma, head and neck, liver or kidney cancer. The CDR3 DNA reads TGTGCCAGCAGTCGACAGACGGGCAATCAGCCCCAGCATTTT. This sequence encodes CASSRQTGNQPQHF.